The clone carrying this TCR beta chain came up once. These data belong to a study of shared clonotypes between healthy human individuals. Whole-study context: The study used three CD4 naive, three CD4 memory, two CD8 naive and one CD8 memory plate per donor.

Repertoires were generated with immunoSEQ multiplex PCR, while TCRdb's copy carries only in-frame clones and drops some. Here the sample spans around 1.9 million clones, under 95% being singletons. There are 15 residues in the CDR3. Germline CDR1 is MGHRA and CDR2 is YSYEKL. Trimming removed 4 bases at V and 8 bases at J, with 15 bases between. Terminally differentiated effector memory CD45RA+ cells were excluded by CCR7 positive selection of CD45RO-negative cells. Sequenced: naive CD8+ T cells from PBMCs. This chain uses TRBV4-1 with TRBJ1-6; D may be TRBD1 (5 bases). The sequence derives from a man aged 18 to 35 in good health. Some clones in this sample may be carry-over from other donors' samples. The CDR3, as DNA: TGCGCCAGCAGCCCCGGGGCGGGGAGGGATTCACCCCTCCACTTT. Amino acids: CASSPGAGRDSPLHF.